The 12 T cell receptor beta chains reported below all come from one sample, sequenced in a study of blood T cell repertoires in COVID-19. Method: immunoSEQ multiplex PCR; TCRdb's copy keeps in-frame clones and lacks some. This table has more than 200,000 clones, 70% to 85% appearing once. The sample taken for sequencing was peripheral blood. The receptor source for this set is a man older than 75 with acute or convalescent COVID-19.

The count of this clone is one. CDR3: CATSDGTYARETQYF. For the CDR3, the DNA is TGTGCCACCAGTGATGGGACATACGCACGGGAGACCCAGTACTTC. The genes are TRBV24-1 and TRBJ2-5; D is possibly TRBD1 (6 bases). The germline CDR1 and CDR2 sequences are KGHDR and SFDVKD. This CDR3 is 15 amino acids long. V was trimmed by 3 bases and J by 5 bases, leaving 15 bases between them.

This chain joins TRBV14 and TRBJ2-1, with TRBD2 matching 7 bases. Per the germline V gene, CDR1 is SGHDN and CDR2 is FVKESK. The CDR3 loop spans 18 amino acids. The J segment lost 0 bases and the V segment lost 0 bases, leaving 8 bases of the junction unmatched. CDR3 bases: TGTGCCAGCAGCCAAGATTGGCTAGCGGCGAGCTCCTACAATGAGCAGTTCTTC. It yields the protein CASSQDWLAASSYNEQFF.

V is TRBV5-1 and J is TRBJ2-6, with no clear D. Germline V CDR1 and CDR2: SGHRS, YFSETQ. V was cut by 4 bases and J by 1 base, with 18 bases left in between. The CDR3 covers 18 residues. The CDR3 DNA reads as TGCGCCAGCAGCCTGGCGGCAGGAATTACGTCTGGGGCCAACGTCCTGACTTTC. Residues: CASSLAAGITSGANVLTF.

For the CDR3, the DNA is TGTGCCGGACTAAAACAGGGGACGAGCACTGAAGCTTTCTTT. Its protein product is CAGLKQGTSTEAFF. The J gene is TRBJ1-1, the V gene TRBV30, with TRBD1 identical over 7 bases. J lost 4 bases, V lost 8 bases, and 13 bases had no gene match. The CDR3 spans 14 residues. Germline values: CDR1 GTSNPN, CDR2 SVGIG (reference sequence).

V and J are TRBV7-9 and TRBJ2-3, with D possibly TRBD2 on 6 matching bases. Germline V gene data show CDR1 as SEHNR and CDR2 as FQNEAQ (reference sequence). Between the trimmed V and J ends, which lost 4 bases and 4 bases, there was a span of 9 bases. This CDR3 spans 13 amino acids. CDR3 sequence: CASSYGGADTQYF. In DNA, the CDR3 is TGTGCCAGCAGCTACGGGGGAGCAGATACGCAGTATTTT.

This chain uses TRBV27 with TRBJ2-1, with D possibly TRBD2 on 6 matching bases. Looked up from germline, CDR1 is MNHEY and CDR2 is SMNVEV (reference sequence). Trimming left V 1 base short and J 2 bases short, with 9 bases between. The CDR3 spans 15 residues. CDR3 DNA: TGTGCCAGCAGTTTATTTCGGGGGACCTACAATGAGCAGTTCTTC. It yields the protein CASSLFRGTYNEQFF.

This chain links TRBV3-1 (or the pseudogene TRBV3-2) with TRBJ2-7, with 13 bases fitting TRBD2. This CDR3 is 14 amino acids long. CDR1 is LGHDT and CDR2 is YNNKEL in the germline V gene (reference sequence). The J segment lost 4 bases and the V segment lost 4 bases, leaving 1 base of the junction unmatched. CDR3 in DNA: TGTGCCAGCAGCCGGACTAGCGGGGGTTACGAGCAGTACTTC. This translates into CASSRTSGGYEQYF.

The V gene is TRBV5-1, the J gene TRBJ2-7, with 7 bases identical to TRBD1. Unmatched junction bases numbered 9, after V lost 2 bases and J lost 4 bases. CDR1 is SGHRS, CDR2 YFSETQ, per germline. The CDR3 is 15 amino acids. CDR3 in amino acids: CASSLKNRGGYEQYF. The CDR3 DNA sequence: TGCGCCAGCAGCTTAAAAAACAGGGGTGGGTACGAGCAGTACTTC.

This sequence joins TRBV5-8 and TRBJ2-7; the D gene is possibly TRBD1 (5 bases). Trimming took 4 bases from V and 3 from J, leaving 8 bases between them. CDR3 length: 12 residues. Germline CDR1 SGHTS, CDR2 YDEGEE. The CDR3 loop reads CASSLRGYEQYF. CDR3 sequence (DNA): TGTGCCAGCAGCCTTAGGGGCTACGAGCAGTACTTC.

V is TRBV11-2 and J is TRBJ2-7; D might be TRBD1 (6 bases). CDR3 length: 15 residues. Per the germline V gene, CDR1 is SGHAT and CDR2 is FQNNGV. Trimming removed 5 bases from V and 2 bases from J, with 16 bases in between. For the CDR3, the DNA is TGTGCCAGCAGCCGATTAGAGGGGGATCCCTACGAGCAGTACTTC. Encoded protein: CASSRLEGDPYEQYF.

V gene TRBV18 combines with J gene TRBJ2-7, with D possibly being TRBD1 (6 bases). Germline V gene data show CDR1 as KGHSH and CDR2 as LQKENI. V lost 2 bases to trimming and J lost 4 bases, with 12 bases between them. The CDR3 is made up of 14 amino acids. DNA for the CDR3: TGTGCCAGCTCACCAACAGGGTATCCTTACGAGCAGTACTTC. This encodes CASSPTGYPYEQYF.

The chain carries TRBV5-4 and TRBJ1-6, with 8 bases fitting TRBD1. The V gene's germline CDR1 is SGHNT and CDR2 YYREEE (reference sequence). The V and J ends lost 3 bases and 7 bases, in that order; junction bases with no gene match: 9. CDR3 length: 16 amino acids. CDR3 coding DNA: TGTGCCAGCAGCTCTGCCGGACAGGGCGTCAATTCACCCCTCCACTTT. This codes for CASSSAGQGVNSPLHF.